Listed below are T cell receptor beta chains from one sample, sequenced in a study of CD8 T cells in Susac syndrome. A single record per CDR3 protein comes from TCRdb applying MiXCR to the immunoSEQ multiplex PCR reads. The data show about 80,000 distinct CDR3 sequences, approximately 96% seen once. The sample comprised CD8+ T cells from PBMCs. These receptors were collected from a human donor with Susac syndrome. CDR3s include the opening cysteine and the closing phenylalanine or tryptophan. D genes are given only for firm matches. Clone size is stated in some rows and not others, as once, few, many or a class when expanded.

clone_size	d_call	v_call	j_call	cdr3_aa	cdr3_nt
NA	NA	TRBV5-1	TRBJ2-2	CASSLAGPGELFF	TGCGCCAGCAGCCTTGCAGGGCCCGGGGAGCTGTTTTTT
NA	TRBD1	TRBV18	TRBJ1-2	CASSPPGQPLYYGYTF	TGTGCCAGCTCACCACCGGGACAGCCTTTGTACTATGGCTACACCTTC
NA	TRBD1	TRBV27	TRBJ2-7	CASSLSELGRGLHGQYF	TGTGCCAGCAGTTTATCGGAGCTTGGCAGGGGGCTCCATGGGCAGTACTTC
once	NA	TRBV7-9	TRBJ1-2	CASSTSGIGDGYTF	TGTGCCAGCAGCACATCGGGGATCGGAGATGGCTACACCTTC
NA	TRBD2	TRBV13	TRBJ2-1	CATLGTSGEQFF	TGTGCCACCCTCGGGACTAGCGGTGAGCAGTTCTTC
once	NA	TRBV20-1	TRBJ1-1	CSARDFSDTEAFF	TGCAGTGCTAGAGATTTTTCGGACACTGAAGCTTTCTTT
NA	TRBD1	TRBV13	TRBJ1-1	CASSFDRGSNTEAFF	TGTGCCAGCAGTTTTGACAGGGGGTCGAACACTGAAGCTTTCTTT
NA	NA	TRBV6-4	TRBJ2-1	CASSEGRYNEQFF	TGTGCCAGCAGTGAGGGCAGATACAATGAGCAGTTCTTC
NA	NA	TRBV28	TRBJ1-5	CASSPTGFNQPQHF	TGTGCCAGCAGCCCCACAGGATTTAATCAGCCCCAGCATTTT
NA	NA	TRBV2	TRBJ2-3	CASGGVGADTQYF	TGTGCCAGCGGTGGAGTAGGGGCAGATACGCAGTATTTT
NA	TRBD2	TRBV29-1	TRBJ2-7	CSVEASGSDNEQYF	TGCAGCGTTGAGGCTAGCGGGAGTGACAACGAGCAGTACTTC
NA	TRBD2	TRBV7-6	TRBJ2-1	CASSPVSGREQFF	TGTGCTAGCAGCCCGGTTAGCGGGAGGGAGCAGTTCTTC
once	NA	TRBV14	TRBJ2-1	CASSQVGSPNWEQFF	TGTGCCAGCAGCCAAGTCGGCTCCCCTAATTGGGAGCAGTTCTTC
NA	TRBD2	TRBV27	TRBJ2-1	CASSWSWASGSNEQFF	TGTGCCAGCAGTTGGTCATGGGCTAGCGGGAGCAATGAGCAGTTCTTC
NA	NA	TRBV29-1	TRBJ1-2	CSVAKDYGYTF	TGCAGCGTTGCTAAGGACTATGGCTACACCTTC
NA	NA	TRBV27	TRBJ2-3	CASSFSGPMTQYF	TGTGCCAGCAGTTTTTCGGGCCCCATGACGCAGTATTTT
NA	TRBD2	TRBV29-1	TRBJ2-1	CSVVGGSYNEQFF	TGCAGCGTTGTCGGGGGGTCCTACAATGAGCAGTTCTTC
NA	NA	TRBV7-9	TRBJ1-2	CASAARDLYGYTF	TGTGCCAGCGCCGCTCGGGACCTCTATGGCTACACCTTC
NA	TRBD1	TRBV24-1	TRBJ2-2	CATSDLHRGQDTGELFF	TGTGCCACCAGTGATTTGCACAGGGGGCAGGACACCGGGGAGCTGTTTTTT
once	TRBD2	TRBV25-1	TRBJ2-3	CASSELVGLASDTQYF	TGTGCCAGCAGCGAATTAGTCGGACTAGCTTCAGATACGCAGTATTTT
NA	NA	TRBV20-1	TRBJ2-3	CSARDPRSRAGPTTDTQYF	TGCAGTGCTAGAGATCCTCGTTCTCGGGCAGGGCCAACCACAGATACGCAGTATTTT
NA	NA	TRBV5-5	TRBJ1-1	CASSFPGGTEAFF	TGTGCCAGCAGCTTCCCCGGGGGGACTGAAGCTTTCTTT
NA	NA	TRBV13	TRBJ2-5	CASSAKGPVGETQYF	TGTGCCAGCAGCGCCAAAGGACCAGTGGGGGAGACCCAGTACTTC
NA	NA	TRBV6-2/TRBV6-3	TRBJ1-5	CASSLGTILFTEPQHF	TGTGCCAGCAGTTTGGGGACAATCCTCTTTACGGAGCCCCAGCATTTT